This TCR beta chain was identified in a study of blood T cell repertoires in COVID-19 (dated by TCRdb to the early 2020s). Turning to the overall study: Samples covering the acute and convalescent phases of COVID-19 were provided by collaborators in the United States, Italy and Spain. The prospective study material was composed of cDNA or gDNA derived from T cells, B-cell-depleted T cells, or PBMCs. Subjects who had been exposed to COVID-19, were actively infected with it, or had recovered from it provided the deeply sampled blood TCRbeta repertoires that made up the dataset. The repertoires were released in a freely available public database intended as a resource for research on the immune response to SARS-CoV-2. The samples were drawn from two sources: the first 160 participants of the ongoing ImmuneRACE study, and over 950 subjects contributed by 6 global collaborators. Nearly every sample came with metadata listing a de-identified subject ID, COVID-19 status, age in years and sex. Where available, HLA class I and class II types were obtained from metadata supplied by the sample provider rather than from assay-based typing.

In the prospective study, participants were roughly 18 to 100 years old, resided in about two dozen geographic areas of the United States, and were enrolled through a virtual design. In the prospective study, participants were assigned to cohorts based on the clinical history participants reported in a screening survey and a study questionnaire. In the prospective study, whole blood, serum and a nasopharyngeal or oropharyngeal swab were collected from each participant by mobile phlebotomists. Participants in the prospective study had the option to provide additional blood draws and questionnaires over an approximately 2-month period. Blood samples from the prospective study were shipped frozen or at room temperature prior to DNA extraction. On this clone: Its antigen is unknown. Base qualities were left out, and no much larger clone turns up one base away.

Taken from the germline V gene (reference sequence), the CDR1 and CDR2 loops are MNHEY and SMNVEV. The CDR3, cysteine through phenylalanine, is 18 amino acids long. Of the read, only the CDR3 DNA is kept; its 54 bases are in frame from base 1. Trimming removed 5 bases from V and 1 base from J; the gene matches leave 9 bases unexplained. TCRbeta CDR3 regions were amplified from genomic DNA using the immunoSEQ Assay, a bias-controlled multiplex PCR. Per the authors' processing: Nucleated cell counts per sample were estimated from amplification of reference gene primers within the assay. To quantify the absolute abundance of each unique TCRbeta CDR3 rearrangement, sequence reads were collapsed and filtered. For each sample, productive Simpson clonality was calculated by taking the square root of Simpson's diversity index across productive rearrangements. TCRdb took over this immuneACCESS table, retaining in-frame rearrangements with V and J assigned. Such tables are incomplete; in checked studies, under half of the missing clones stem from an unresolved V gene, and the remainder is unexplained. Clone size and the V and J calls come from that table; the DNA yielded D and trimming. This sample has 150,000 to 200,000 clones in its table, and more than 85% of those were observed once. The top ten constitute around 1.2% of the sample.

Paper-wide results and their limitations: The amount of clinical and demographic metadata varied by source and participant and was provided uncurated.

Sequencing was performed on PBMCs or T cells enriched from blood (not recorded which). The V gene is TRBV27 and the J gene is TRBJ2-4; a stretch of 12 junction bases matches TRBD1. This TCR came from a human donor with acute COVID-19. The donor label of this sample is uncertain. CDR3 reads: CASSLGQGARGAKNIQYF. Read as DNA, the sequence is TGTGCCAGCAGTCTGGGACAGGGGGCTAGGGGGGCCAAAAACATTCAGTACTTC.